Sequencing of this T cell receptor beta chain was carried out in a study of neurological immune-mediated disorders. In this sample, this clonotype turned up many times. The team produced cDNA through 5'RACE using 10-nucleotide random UMIs. TCRdb re-analysed the 5' RACE reads in MiXCR, keeping a single row per CDR3 protein. The sample consists of over 65,000 distinct CDR3 sequences, 2% to 3% of them appearing once. Per germline, CDR1 SGHRS and CDR2 YFSETQ. The CDR3 extends over 14 amino acids. Trimming pared 6 bases from V and 0 bases from J, leaving 13 bases between. The study built unsorted libraries from 2 million PBMCs kept at -80 C.

The sequence derives from a woman in her twenties or thirties with multiple sclerosis. The genes are TRBV5-1 and TRBJ2-7; possibly TRBD1 for D (5 bases). Sequenced material: PBMCs. CDR3 coding DNA: TGCGCCAGCAACTGGACAAAGAGCTCCTACGAGCAGTACTTC. Amino acid sequence: CASNWTKSSYEQYF.